The 22 T cell receptor beta chains listed next were all sequenced from one sample in a study of cytomegalovirus exposure and HLA in healthy donors (dated by TCRdb to 2016 to 2017). Receptors were amplified or captured by the immunoSEQ multiplex PCR assay. A mixture of 60 forward primers for TCR Vbeta segments and 13 reverse primers for TCR Jbeta segments was used in the multiplex PCR. The immuneACCESS repertoire file appears here via TCRdb, limited to in-frame rearrangements. These files lack a portion of the clones; in checked studies, under half of the deficit traces to unresolved V genes, and the cause of the others is not known. For this sample there are some 120,000 clones; 75% to 85% appear just once. The ten largest make up 1% of the sample. The sample consisted of PBMCs. The receptors were gathered from a man aged 35 to 55 in good health and CMV-seronegative.

CDR3 region: CAWSISGRAGNTIYF. The CDR3 region has the DNA TGTGCCTGGAGTATTTCGGGGAGGGCTGGAAACACCATATATTTT. The chain carries TRBV30 and TRBJ1-3; D unresolved. V was cut by 2 bases and J by 2 bases, with 13 bases left in between. This CDR3 spans 15 amino acids. The V gene's germline CDR1 is GTSNPN and CDR2 SVGIG (reference sequence).

The chain uses TRBV5-1 and TRBJ1-1, with a possible D match to TRBD1 (5 bases). Deletions cut 3 bases from V and 3 bases from J, with 12 bases between. The germline V gene encodes CDR1 SGHRS and CDR2 YFSETQ. This CDR3 comprises 14 residues. CDR3 in amino acids: CASSWSQGYTEAFF. As DNA, the CDR3 is TGCGCCAGCAGCTGGAGCCAGGGCTACACTGAAGCTTTCTTT.

The V and J genes are TRBV28 and TRBJ2-2; D is unresolved. This CDR3 contains 16 residues. Germline V gene lookup returns CDR1 MDHEN and CDR2 SYDVKM. With 2 bases removed from V and 0 bases from J, the gap between germline ends came to 10 bases. The CDR3 is CASSLEVPANTGELFF. The CDR3 nucleotides read TGTGCCAGCAGTTTAGAGGTACCCGCGAACACCGGGGAGCTGTTTTTT.

The rearrangement links TRBV5-1 to TRBJ2-7; D is unclear. CDR1 is SGHRS and CDR2 is YFSETQ in the germline V gene. This CDR3 spans 14 amino acids. V lost 2 bases to trimming and J lost 3 bases, with 12 bases between them. CDR3 nucleotide sequence: TGCGCCAGCAGCTTAGCGTCATTGAACTACGAGCAGTACTTC. Protein: CASSLASLNYEQYF.

V is TRBV30 and J is TRBJ1-2; no definite D call. Trimming took 4 bases from V and 5 from J, leaving 14 bases between them. CDR3 size: 13 residues. The V gene's germline CDR1 is GTSNPN and CDR2 SVGIG (reference sequence). The CDR3 DNA reads TGTGCCTGGATGCCCGCGGCGGGGTATGGCTACACCTTC. It translates to CAWMPAAGYGYTF.

This chain connects TRBV4-1 to TRBJ2-3; 12 bases match TRBD1. Trimming removed 2 bases from V and 6 bases from J; junction bases left unmatched: 6. Germline values: CDR1 MGHRA, CDR2 YSYEKL. This CDR3 spans 16 amino acids. The CDR3 coding sequence is TGCGCCAGCAGCCAACCCGGGACAGGGGGCGCCGATACGCAGTATTTT. This translates into CASSQPGTGGADTQYF.

The CDR3 protein is CASSLGGTGGYEQYF. In DNA form, the CDR3 reads TGTGCCAGCAGCTTAGGGGGGACAGGGGGCTACGAGCAGTACTTC. The rearrangement joins TRBV7-2 to TRBJ2-7; TRBD1 matches 11 bases. CDR1 and CDR2 from the germline V gene are SGHTA and FQGNSA. The CDR3 consists of 15 residues. Germline trimming cut 1 base from V and 3 bases from J; bases unmatched to any gene: 2.

The sample holds a few counts of this clone. The rearrangement links TRBV11-1 to TRBJ2-2, with 7 bases matching TRBD1. The V gene end was trimmed by 4 bases and the J gene end by 4 bases; junction bases not matched to a gene: 6. This CDR3 region has 15 residues. The germline CDR1 and CDR2 sequences are SGHAT and FQDESV (reference sequence). The CDR3 loop is CASSSWTGPTGELFF. In DNA form, the CDR3 reads TGTGCCAGCAGCTCTTGGACAGGACCCACCGGGGAGCTGTTTTTT.

This chain joins TRBV6-1 and TRBJ1-2; 10 bases line up with TRBD1. V gave up 2 bases and J gave up 5 bases; unmatched junction bases: 5. The CDR3 is 15 amino acids. Germline loops: CDR1 MNHNS, CDR2 SASEGT. The CDR3: CASSELVGQGYGYTF. The CDR3 bases are TGTGCCAGCAGTGAATTGGTGGGACAGGGGTATGGCTACACCTTC.

The V gene is TRBV7-2, the J gene TRBJ1-1; D possibly corresponds to TRBD1 (6 bases). The CDR3 is 13 amino acids. V was clipped by 7 bases and J by 4 bases, with 13 bases between them. In germline, CDR1 is SGHTA, CDR2 FQGNSA. CDR3 residues: CASNLDRITEAFF. CDR3 DNA: TGTGCCAGCAACCTTGACAGGATCACTGAAGCTTTCTTT. Full variable domain (remainder filled in from reference TRBV7-2 and TRBJ1-1): GAGVSQSPSNKVTEKGKDVELRCDPISGHTALYWYRQSLGQGLEFLIYFQGNSAPDKSGLPSDRFSAERTGGSVSTLTIQRTQQEDSAVYLCASNLDRITEAFFGQGTRLTVV.

Remarks on this clone: This sample includes further DNA sequences coding for the same CDR3. CDR3 sequence (DNA): TGTGCCAGCAGTTCCAGGGGACGGGAGACCCAGTACTTC. Translating gives CASSSRGRETQYF. This chain uses TRBV27 with TRBJ2-5, with a possible D match to TRBD1 (6 bases). The CDR3 has 13 residues. V lost 4 bases and J lost 5, with 11 bases in between. CDR1 is MNHEY, CDR2 SMNVEV, per germline (reference sequence).

V usage is TRBV21-1 and J usage is TRBJ2-5; the table assigns TRBD1, which was not confirmed against the DNA. TRBV21-1 is assigned pseudogene status. The CDR3 runs 14 residues. The DNA of the CDR3 is TGTGCCACCTTCACAGGGGGCCCCCTTGGGACCCAGTACTTC. This encodes CATFTGGPLGTQYF.

The chain joins TRBV7-8 to TRBJ1-2; TRBD1 agrees at 8 bases. V trimming: 5 bases; J trimming: 1 base; junction bases outside the gene matches: 6. The CDR3 is 15 residues long. Per germline, CDR1 SGHVS and CDR2 FQNEAQ. The CDR3 sequence: CASSPRTGLNYGYTF. In DNA, the CDR3 is TGTGCCAGCAGCCCACGGACAGGGCTTAACTATGGCTACACCTTC.

The chain couples TRBV6-5 to TRBJ2-7, with a possible D match to TRBD1 (5 bases). The CDR3 length is 15 residues. Trimming stripped 5 bases from V and 0 bases from J, with 14 bases between. Germline V gives CDR1 MNHEY, CDR2 SVGAGI. CDR3 protein: CASSQGQGRSYEQYF. As DNA, the CDR3 is TGTGCCAGCAGTCAGGGCCAGGGCCGCTCCTACGAGCAGTACTTC.

This clone has only a few counts. The sample holds other DNA sequences that translate to the same CDR3. This rearrangement joins TRBV6-6 to TRBJ2-7; D remains unclear. The CDR3 sequence is 12 residues long. The V gene lost 6 bases and the J gene lost 1 base, with 7 bases spanning the gap. The germline V gene encodes CDR1 MNHNY and CDR2 SVGAGI (reference sequence). The chain's CDR3 is CASSPGSYEQYF. In DNA form, the CDR3 reads TGTGCCAGCAGCCCCGGGTCCTACGAGCAGTACTTC.

This clone appeared a single time. The chain combines TRBV2 with TRBJ2-5; TRBD1 might be the D (6 bases). V lost 3 bases to trimming and J lost 1 base, with 12 bases between them. The germline CDR1 and CDR2 sequences are SNHLY and FYNNEI. The CDR3 has 15 amino acids. CDR3 sequence (DNA): TGTGCCAGCAGTGACAGGGGTACGACCCAAGAGACCCAGTACTTC. Its translation: CASSDRGTTQETQYF.

CDR3 amino acids: CASSFAPRVSRNTIYF. Here the CDR3 DNA reads TGTGCCAGCAGTTTTGCCCCCAGGGTTTCGCGAAACACCATATATTTT. V usage is TRBV6-7 and J usage is TRBJ1-3, with TRBD1 as a possible D gene (5 bases). TRBV6-7 is labeled an ORF, and its function is uncertain. Trimming stripped 4 bases from V and 5 bases from J, with 18 bases between. The CDR3 is 16 residues long.

The chain couples TRBV5-1 to TRBJ2-3, with 10 bases that match TRBD2. CDR1 SGHRS and CDR2 YFSETQ come from the germline V gene. V lost 4 bases, J lost 10 bases, and 12 bases stayed unmatched. The CDR3 contains 15 residues. CDR3 in amino acids: CASSPGVAGGQAQYF. CDR3 nucleotides: TGCGCCAGCAGCCCGGGAGTAGCGGGAGGCCAAGCGCAGTATTTT.

V and J are TRBV7-2 and TRBJ2-7, with 9 bases identical to TRBD1. The CDR3 extends over 16 amino acids. CDR1 is SGHTA and CDR2 is FQGNSA in the germline V gene. Germline trimming cut 1 base from V and 3 bases from J; bases unmatched to any gene: 7. CDR3 residues: CASSLVLTGGVYEQYF. For the CDR3, the DNA is TGTGCCAGCAGCTTAGTCCTGACAGGGGGGGTCTACGAGCAGTACTTC.

The chain employs TRBV2 and TRBJ2-7; 9 positions match TRBD2. The V gene's germline CDR1 is SNHLY and CDR2 FYNNEI. The CDR3 has 12 residues. The V segment lost 6 bases and the J segment 3 bases; nucleotides outside the gene matches: 0. Written as DNA, the CDR3 is TGTGCCAGCAGGACTAGCGGCTACGAGCAGTACTTC. Translating gives CASRTSGYEQYF. The full variable domain, completed using reference TRBV2 and TRBJ2-7, is EPEVTQTPSHQVTQMGQEVILRCVPISNHLYFYWYRQILGQKVEFLVSFYNNEISEKSEIFDDQFSVERPDGSNFTLKIRSTKLEDSAMYFCASRTSGYEQYFGPGTRLTVT.

The chain joins TRBV11-2 to TRBJ2-1; 7 bases are a match to TRBD1. This CDR3 has 15 amino acids. V gave up 5 bases and J gave up 6 bases; unmatched junction bases: 10. CDR1 and CDR2 from the germline V gene are SGHAT and FQNNGV. CDR3 sequence (DNA): TGTGCCAGCAGCGCAGGGGACAGTCGTTCCAATGAGCAGTTCTTC. Translation: CASSAGDSRSNEQFF.

The chain uses TRBV4-2 and TRBJ1-2, with D perhaps matching TRBD1 (6 bases). The germline V gene has CDR1 LGHNA and CDR2 YNFKEQ. The CDR3 loop spans 15 amino acids. V was pared by 0 bases and J by 4 bases, with 12 bases between. CDR3 nucleotide sequence: TGTGCCAGCAGCCAAGACAGGGGATTAGGCTATGGCTACACCTTC. Amino acids: CASSQDRGLGYGYTF.